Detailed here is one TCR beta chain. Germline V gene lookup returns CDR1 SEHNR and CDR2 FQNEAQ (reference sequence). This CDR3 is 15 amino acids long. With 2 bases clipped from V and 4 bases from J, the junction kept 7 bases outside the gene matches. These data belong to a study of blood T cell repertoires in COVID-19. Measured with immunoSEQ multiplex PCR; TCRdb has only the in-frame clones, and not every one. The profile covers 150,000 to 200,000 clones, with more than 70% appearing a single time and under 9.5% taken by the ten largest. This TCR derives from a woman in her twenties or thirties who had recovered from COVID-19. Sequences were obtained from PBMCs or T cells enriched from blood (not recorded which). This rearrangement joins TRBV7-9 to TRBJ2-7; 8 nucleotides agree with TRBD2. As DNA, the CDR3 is TGTGCCAGCAGCTTAATAAAGCGGGAGCCGTACGAGCAGTACTTC. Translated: CASSLIKREPYEQYF.